The 12 T cell receptor beta chains reported below all come from one sample, sequenced in a study of shared clonotypes between healthy human individuals. Here immunoSEQ multiplex PCR was the method, and the copy in TCRdb shows in-frame clones only, minus some. The sample shows approximately 530,000 clones, roughly 95% of them seen only once. The sequencing sample was made of naive CD4+ T cells sorted from blood. The subset is: CD45RA+ positively selected. The receptors were sampled from a young woman in good health.

This chain links TRBV28 with TRBJ2-2; D may be TRBD2 (7 bases). Germline-derived CDR1 and CDR2 are MDHEN and SYDVKM. CDR3 length: 13 amino acids. Between the trimmed V and J ends, which lost 10 bases and 5 bases, there was a span of 14 bases. The CDR3 reads CATKEGGTGELFF. For the CDR3, the DNA is TGTGCCACCAAGGAGGGGGGGACCGGGGAGCTGTTTTTT.

The V and J genes are TRBV4-1 and TRBJ2-5, with 7 bases fitting TRBD2. This CDR3 has 15 residues. Germline V gene sequence: CDR1 MGHRA, CDR2 YSYEKL. Trimming removed 4 bases from V and 3 bases from J; junction bases left unmatched: 8. The CDR3 protein is CASSPLGGRKETQYF. CDR3 coding DNA: TGCGCCAGCAGCCCCCTGGGGGGGAGGAAAGAGACCCAGTACTTC.

The chain uses TRBV9 and TRBJ2-6; D call uncertain. The CDR3 runs 14 residues. Germline CDR1 is SGDLS and CDR2 is YYNGEE. V lost 2 bases, J lost 0 bases, and 3 bases lay in between. The CDR3 coding sequence is TGTGCCAGCAGCGTTAGCTCTGGGGCCAACGTCCTGACTTTC. Encoded protein: CASSVSSGANVLTF.

The V call is TRBV15, the J call TRBJ2-2; 12 bases match TRBD1. In germline, CDR1 is LNHNV, CDR2 YYDKDF (reference sequence). V lost 3 bases to trimming and J lost 7 bases; unmatched junction nucleotides: 6. CDR3 size: 16 residues. This CDR3 is CATSSWGQGAIGELFF. CDR3 DNA sequence: TGTGCCACCAGCAGTTGGGGACAGGGGGCGATCGGGGAGCTGTTTTTT.

The CDR3 spells CASSSGPHEKLFF. The CDR3 nucleotides are TGTGCCAGCAGCTCCGGGCCACATGAAAAACTGTTTTTT. The V and J genes are TRBV28 and TRBJ1-4; D is uncertain. The V end lost 6 bases, the J end lost 6 bases, and 11 bases lay between the germline ends. Germline V gene sequence: CDR1 MDHEN, CDR2 SYDVKM. The length of the CDR3 is 13 residues. Filled out from reference TRBV28 and TRBJ1-4, the complete variable domain reads DVKVTQSSRYLVKRTGEKVFLECVQDMDHENMFWYRQDPGLGLRLIYFSYDVKMKEKGDIPEGYSVSREKKERFSLILESASTNQTSMYLCASSSGPHEKLFFGSGTQLSVL.

The V call is TRBV19, the J call TRBJ2-3; D is uncertain. Trimming took off 2 bases at V and 2 bases at J, with 17 bases between the two ends. The CDR3 covers 17 residues. CDR1 and CDR2 from the germline V gene are LNHDA and SQIVND (reference sequence). CDR3 DNA: TGTGCCAGTAGTATATTGGGTAGCAGCCCTTCCACAGATACGCAGTATTTT. The encoded protein is CASSILGSSPSTDTQYF.

The rearrangement links TRBV28 to TRBJ2-3; TRBD1 matches at 7 bases. Germline CDR1 reads MDHEN; CDR2 reads SYDVKM. The length of the CDR3 is 14 residues. The junction had 7 bases not matched to a gene; V was cut back by 10 bases and J by 0 bases. In DNA form, the CDR3 reads TGTGCCACCACCAGGGGGTCTAGCACAGATACGCAGTATTTT. It yields the protein CATTRGSSTDTQYF.

V is TRBV5-1 and J is TRBJ2-3; D gene uncertain. The CDR3 length is 14 residues. The V gene's germline CDR1 is SGHRS and CDR2 YFSETQ. V was trimmed by 4 bases and J by 1 base, leaving 10 bases between them. CDR3 DNA: TGCGCCAGCAGCCTTATCCCGGGCACAGATACGCAGTATTTT. Its protein product is CASSLIPGTDTQYF.

The genes are TRBV18 and TRBJ2-1; 7 bases are a match to TRBD2. Germline values: CDR1 KGHSH, CDR2 LQKENI. The CDR3 extends over 15 amino acids. With V trimmed by 8 bases and J by 2 bases, 9 bases remained unmatched. The CDR3 loop is CASGSGGGPYNEQFF. The DNA for the CDR3 is TGTGCCAGCGGGTCGGGGGGAGGCCCCTACAATGAGCAGTTCTTC.

This sequence joins TRBV15 and TRBJ1-4; D call uncertain. Trimming left V 2 bases short and J 4 bases short, with 14 bases between. The CDR3 is 16 residues long. The germline gives CDR1 LNHNV, CDR2 YYDKDF (reference sequence). The CDR3 here is CATSRTTRSINEKLFF. In DNA form, the CDR3 reads TGTGCCACCAGCAGAACTACTCGATCTATTAATGAAAAACTGTTTTTT.

The rearrangement uses TRBV7-8 and TRBJ2-7, with 7 bases identical to TRBD2. The junction had 6 bases not matched to a gene; V was cut back by 4 bases and J by 6 bases. This CDR3 has 13 amino acids. The germline V gene has CDR1 SGHVS and CDR2 FQNEAQ. CDR3 protein: CASSSGLVSEQYF. CDR3 in DNA: TGTGCCAGCAGCTCAGGACTAGTAAGCGAGCAGTACTTC.

This clone was found once. The gene calls are TRBV19 and TRBJ1-1; no definite D call. V was cut by 6 bases and J by 6 bases, with 17 bases left in between. The CDR3 totals 14 residues. Germline V gene data show CDR1 as LNHDA and CDR2 as SQIVND (reference sequence). In DNA, the CDR3 is TGTGCCAGTAGGTTAAACAGACTCCTCTCTGAAGCTTTCTTT. Translating it yields CASRLNRLLSEAFF.